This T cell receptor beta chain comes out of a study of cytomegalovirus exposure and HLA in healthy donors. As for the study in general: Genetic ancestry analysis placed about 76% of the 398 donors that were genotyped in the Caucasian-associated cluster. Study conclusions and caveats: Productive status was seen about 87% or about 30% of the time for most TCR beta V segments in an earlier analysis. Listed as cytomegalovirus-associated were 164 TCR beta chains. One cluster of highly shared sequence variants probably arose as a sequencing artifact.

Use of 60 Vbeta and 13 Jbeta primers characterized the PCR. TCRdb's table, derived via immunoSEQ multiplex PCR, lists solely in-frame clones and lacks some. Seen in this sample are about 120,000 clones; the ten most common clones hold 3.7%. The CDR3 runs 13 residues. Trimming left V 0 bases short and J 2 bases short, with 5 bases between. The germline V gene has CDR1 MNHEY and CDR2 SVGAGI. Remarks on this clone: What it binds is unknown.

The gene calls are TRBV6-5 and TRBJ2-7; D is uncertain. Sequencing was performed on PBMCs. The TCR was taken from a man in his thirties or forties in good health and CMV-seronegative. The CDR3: CASSYSTAYEQYF. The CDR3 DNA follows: TGTGCCAGCAGTTACTCGACTGCCTACGAGCAGTACTTC.